Described below is a single T cell receptor (beta chain) sequence and its context. Its antigen is currently unknown. The CDR3 has 15 amino acids. The germline V gene encodes CDR1 MNHNS and CDR2 SASEGT. The V end lost 1 base, the J end lost 2 bases, and 9 bases lay between the germline ends. These data originate in a study of CD8+CD57+ T cells in acquired aplastic anemia. Study in general: DNA per sorted CD4+ or CD8+ sample ranged roughly 0.17 to 27.4 ug, averaging approximately 3.1 ug.

According to the study, genomic DNA was the template for TCR beta VDJ and CDR3 profiling. TCRdb redid the calling of the reads with MiXCR, one entry per CDR3 protein. The sample has a few hundred thousand distinct CDR3 sequences, roughly half seen once; the top ten hold 6.5% to 10%. Study-level points and caveats: There were twenty-nine CD8+ CDR3 sequences that occurred in both patients and controls.

The specimen was sorted CD4+, CD8+, or CD8+CD57+ T cells (not recorded which) from PBMCs. This chain joins TRBV6-1 and TRBJ1-5; D gene uncertain. The clonotype originates from a human donor with severe aplastic anemia or a healthy control (not recorded which). CDR3 bases: TGTGCCAGCAGTGAAGGCCCGAGGGGCAATCAGCCCCAGCATTTT. This sequence encodes CASSEGPRGNQPQHF.